This T cell receptor (beta chain) derives from a study of response to subunit inactivated influenza vaccine. Notes on the study in general: The study's authors posited that every seasonal influenza vaccination enlists few new T cells.

Via MiXCR, TCRdb re-called the RT-PCR reads, giving one row per CDR3 protein. The sample holds approximately 290,000 distinct CDR3 sequences; roughly 22% are singletons and the top ten take 10%. The CDR3 runs 12 residues. The germline V gene encodes CDR1 SEHNR and CDR2 FQNEAQ (reference sequence). Trimming removed 5 bases at V and 9 bases at J, with 11 bases between. This clonotype was observed a few times. Its antigen is not known. The J gene is TRBJ2-4, the V gene TRBV7-9, with D hard to call. This TCR was sampled from a man aged 45 to 75 who received an inactivated influenza vaccine. Sequenced material: PBMCs from blood, taken 21 months after vaccination. The DNA of the CDR3 is TGTGCCAGCAGCCCCACGGTGGGCATTCAGTACTTC. It translates to CASSPTVGIQYF. Together with reference TRBV7-9 and TRBJ2-4, the CDR3 gives the full variable domain: DTGVSQNPRHKITKRGQNVTFRCDPISEHNRLYWYRQTLGQGPEFLTYFQNEAQLEKSRLLSDRFSAERPKGSFSTLEIQRTEQGDSAMYLCASSPTVGIQYFGAGTRLSVL.